This passage covers 21 T cell receptor beta chains from one sample sequenced in a study of blood T cell repertoires in COVID-19. Assay used: immunoSEQ multiplex PCR; TCRdb lists only in-frame clones, some missing. Of just over 350,000 clones in the sample, roughly 87% were seen once. The sample taken for sequencing was PBMCs or T cells enriched from blood (not recorded which). The receptors shown here come from a woman in her twenties or thirties who had recovered from COVID-19.

This clone occurred a few times. The genes are TRBV12-3 or TRBV12-4 and TRBJ1-1; no clear D gene. The length of the CDR3 is 12 residues. V shed 5 bases and J shed 4 bases, with 8 bases lying between them. CDR3: CASSPRFTEAFF. The CDR3 DNA follows: TGTGCCAGCAGTCCTAGGTTCACTGAAGCTTTCTTT.

The chain carries TRBV18 and TRBJ1-5, with 8 bases matching TRBD1. The CDR3 has 16 residues. The germline CDR1 and CDR2 sequences are KGHSH and LQKENI. Trimming took 0 bases from V and 5 from J; bases not matched to a gene: 6. The CDR3 protein is CASSPPGQEIHQPQHF. As DNA, the CDR3 is TGTGCCAGCTCACCACCGGGACAGGAGATCCATCAGCCCCAGCATTTT.

This chain joins TRBV27 and TRBJ1-1; 9 bases are shared with TRBD1. V shed 3 bases and J 0 bases; nucleotides not matched to a gene: 5. CDR3 length: 16 amino acids. Germline CDR1 and CDR2: MNHEY and SMNVEV (reference sequence). The chain's CDR3 is CASSFRRDRVNTEAFF. The CDR3 nucleotides are TGTGCCAGCAGTTTCCGACGGGACAGGGTGAACACTGAAGCTTTCTTT.

The chain recombines TRBV6-5 with TRBJ1-1; D is unclear. The germline CDR1 and CDR2 sequences are MNHEY and SVGAGI. The CDR3 runs to 13 residues. With 2 bases removed from V and 1 base from J, the gap between germline ends came to 5 bases. The CDR3 bases are TGTGCCAGCAGTTACGCGAAGAACACTGAAGCTTTCTTT. Residues: CASSYAKNTEAFF.

The chain has TRBV4-1 and TRBJ2-7, with 9 bases aligning to TRBD2. CDR1 MGHRA and CDR2 YSYEKL come from the germline V gene. V dropped 3 bases and J dropped 2; count of bases not matched to a gene: 14. CDR3 size: 18 residues. The CDR3 nucleotides read TGCGCCAGCAGCCAGCGGTCTAGCGGGACTACAACAACCTACGAGCAGTACTTC. Encoded protein: CASSQRSSGTTTTYEQYF.

This chain connects TRBV29-1 to TRBJ2-2; TRBD2 matches 11 bases. Looked up from germline, CDR1 is SQVTM and CDR2 is ANQGSEA. The length of the CDR3 is 15 residues. V trimming: 6 bases; J trimming: 4 bases; junction bases outside the gene matches: 7. DNA of the CDR3: TGCAGCGTGGGTATAGCGGGAGGGCCCACCGGGGAGCTGTTTTTT. This encodes CSVGIAGGPTGELFF.

This clone came up a few times. The chain joins TRBV9 to TRBJ2-7; 8 positions agree with TRBD1. V was pared by 3 bases and J by 2 bases, with 16 bases of the junction left unmatched. The CDR3 covers 18 residues. Germline CDR1 is SGDLS and CDR2 is YYNGEE. In DNA form, the CDR3 reads TGTGCCAGCAGCGCCCCTCCCTCACAGGGGGAGAACACCTACGAGCAGTACTTC. Residues: CASSAPPSQGENTYEQYF.

The gene calls are TRBV6-5 and TRBJ2-5; 7 bases are shared with TRBD1. The ends lost 6 bases at V and 4 bases at J; junction bases unmatched: 5. Germline V gives CDR1 MNHEY, CDR2 SVGAGI. This CDR3 has 13 amino acids. The CDR3 DNA follows: TGTGCCAGCAGGGATCAGGGGGTAGAGACCCAGTACTTC. Translated, it gives CASRDQGVETQYF.

The J gene is TRBJ1-6, the V gene TRBV19, with a possible D match to TRBD1 (6 bases). Trimming took off 5 bases at V and 7 bases at J, with 12 bases between the two ends. The CDR3 runs to 14 residues. Germline lookup yields CDR1 LNHDA and CDR2 SQIVND (reference sequence). CDR3 DNA: TGTGCCAGTAGTGTCTGGGGGCCCAATTCACCCCTCCACTTT. Amino acids: CASSVWGPNSPLHF.

This clone was seen more than once but under ten times. The chain employs TRBV18 and TRBJ2-7, with TRBD1 matching over 10 bases. This CDR3 contains 13 residues. V gave up 6 bases and J gave up 4 bases; unmatched junction bases: 3. Germline V lookup: CDR1 KGHSH, CDR2 LQKENI. The CDR3 region has the DNA TGTGCCAGCTCGGACAGGGGGGTTTACGAGCAGTACTTC. It encodes CASSDRGVYEQYF.

The J gene is TRBJ1-2, the V gene TRBV2, with 11 bases fitting TRBD1. V shed 5 bases and J 2 bases; nucleotides not matched to a gene: 1. Germline V CDR1 and CDR2: SNHLY, FYNNEI. This CDR3 has 14 amino acids. The CDR3: CASSRDRGNYGYTF. The CDR3 nucleotides are TGTGCCAGCAGTCGGGACAGGGGGAACTATGGCTACACCTTC.

The rearrangement links TRBV5-1 to TRBJ2-6; the D gene is possibly TRBD2 (5 bases). Trimming cost V 6 bases and J 3 bases, with 13 bases left between them. CDR3 length equals 15 residues. CDR1 is SGHRS, CDR2 YFSETQ, per germline. CDR3 residues: CASTLEGSGANVLTF. The DNA of the CDR3 is TGCGCCAGCACCCTGGAAGGGAGTGGGGCCAACGTCCTGACTTTC.

This sequence joins TRBV27 and TRBJ2-7, with TRBD1 matching over 9 bases. The CDR3 is 15 amino acids. V was pared by 1 base and J by 5 bases, with 6 bases of the junction left unmatched. Germline-derived CDR1 and CDR2 are MNHEY and SMNVEV (reference sequence). Here the CDR3 reads CASSLFGDRDDEQYF. The CDR3 DNA reads TGTGCCAGCAGTTTATTTGGGGACAGGGACGACGAGCAGTACTTC.

The rearrangement joins TRBV18 to TRBJ1-3; 8 nucleotides align to TRBD1. The germline gives CDR1 KGHSH, CDR2 LQKENI. The CDR3 contains 15 residues. The V and J ends lost 3 bases and 7 bases, in that order; junction bases with no gene match: 8. The chain's CDR3 is CASSPQTGGSNTIYF. The DNA of the CDR3 is TGTGCCAGCTCACCTCAAACAGGGGGAAGTAACACCATATATTTT.

The V call is TRBV13, the J call TRBJ2-1; the match to TRBD1 covers 9 bases. Germline CDR1 PRHDT, CDR2 FYEKMQ (reference sequence). The CDR3 has 17 residues. Trimming at V came to 5 bases and at J to 5 bases, leaving 13 bases not matched to a gene. CDR3 region: CASSPPLIGTGNNEQFF. The CDR3 DNA sequence: TGTGCCAGCAGCCCCCCACTTATCGGGACAGGGAACAATGAGCAGTTCTTC.

The J gene is TRBJ2-3, the V gene TRBV27; 9 positions match TRBD2. The ends lost 3 bases at V and 4 bases at J; junction bases unmatched: 8. The CDR3 is 16 residues long. CDR1 MNHEY and CDR2 SMNVEV come from the germline V gene (reference sequence). The DNA for the CDR3 is TGTGCCAGCAGTTTTTTAGCGGGAGAGGGCCCAGATACGCAGTATTTT. It is translated as CASSFLAGEGPDTQYF.

This clone appeared a single time. The chain combines TRBV19 with TRBJ1-2; 7 bases fit TRBD1. Germline-derived CDR1 and CDR2 are LNHDA and SQIVND (reference sequence). V was clipped by 5 bases and J by 4 bases; unmatched bases: 10. The CDR3 is 15 amino acids. DNA of the CDR3: TGTGCCAGTAGTCCGTGGACAGGCGAATTCTATGGCTACACCTTC. The encoded protein is CASSPWTGEFYGYTF.

The rearrangement joins TRBV3-1 (or the pseudogene TRBV3-2) to TRBJ2-5; D unresolved. Trimming took 5 bases from V and 0 from J, leaving 10 bases between them. The CDR3 covers 14 residues. The V gene's germline CDR1 is LGHDT and CDR2 YNNKEL (reference sequence). The CDR3: CASSSYRDQETQYF. In nucleotides, the CDR3 is TGTGCCAGCAGCTCATACCGGGACCAAGAGACCCAGTACTTC.

This chain uses TRBV5-1 with TRBJ1-4, with D uncertain. CDR3 length: 14 residues. In germline, CDR1 is SGHRS, CDR2 YFSETQ. Deletions cut 0 bases from V and 7 bases from J, with 10 bases between. Here the CDR3 DNA reads TGCGCCAGCAGCTTGGAAATGGCGGGTGAAAAACTGTTTTTT. Translating gives CASSLEMAGEKLFF.

The rearrangement links TRBV7-6 to TRBJ2-2; perhaps TRBD1 as D (6 bases). V gave up 5 bases and J gave up 4 bases, with 17 bases separating them. Germline loops: CDR1 SGHVS, CDR2 FNYEAQ. The CDR3 extends over 16 amino acids. CDR3 bases: TGTGCCAGCAGCCCAGGGGAAGTATTAGTCACCGGGGAGCTGTTTTTT. Protein sequence: CASSPGEVLVTGELFF.

The chain couples TRBV2 to TRBJ2-1; D is perhaps TRBD1 (5 bases). This CDR3 is 15 amino acids long. Between the trimmed V and J ends, which lost 3 bases and 2 bases, there was a span of 11 bases. From germline, CDR1 is SNHLY and CDR2 FYNNEI. The CDR3 here is CASSEGRNAYNEQFF. Written as DNA, the CDR3 is TGTGCCAGCAGTGAGGGGCGGAACGCCTACAATGAGCAGTTCTTC.